A single sample is the source of the 25 T cell receptor beta chains below, sequenced in a study of siplizumab effects on memory and regulatory T cells. Clones were read by immunoSEQ multiplex PCR, and TCRdb kept only the in-frame ones, dropping some. This sample has roughly 120,000 clones, with roughly 94% found just once. Sample: non-Treg CD4+ T cells sorted from blood. All receptors come from a human donor in good health.

The chain combines TRBV9 with TRBJ2-1; D perhaps matches TRBD2 (7 bases). The CDR3 length is 14 residues. Per germline, CDR1 SGDLS and CDR2 YYNGEE. V dropped 2 bases and J dropped 7 bases, with 13 bases sitting between them. CDR3 sequence: CASSVGGLKNEQFF. In nucleotides, the CDR3 is TGTGCCAGCAGCGTGGGGGGGCTAAAGAATGAGCAGTTCTTC.

This clone was found a few times. In nucleotides, the CDR3 is TGTGCCAGCAGTCTATTTGGGGCAGGGATCGAGAATTCACCCCTCCACTTT. It translates to CASSLFGAGIENSPLHF. The chain employs TRBV2 and TRBJ1-6; perhaps TRBD1 as D (5 bases). Germline V CDR1 and CDR2: SNHLY, FYNNEI. CDR3 size: 17 residues. Trimming shortened V by 5 bases and J by 7 bases, and 21 bases separated the two germline ends.

The V gene is TRBV7-2, the J gene TRBJ2-3, with 7 bases that match TRBD2. Germline CDR1 is SGHTA and CDR2 is FQGNSA. The CDR3 covers 16 residues. The V and J ends lost 1 base and 0 bases, in that order; junction bases with no gene match: 4. CDR3: CASSLGARGSTDTQYF. The CDR3, as DNA: TGTGCCAGCAGCTTAGGGGCGCGGGGGAGCACAGATACGCAGTATTTT.

V usage is TRBV5-1 and J usage is TRBJ2-7, with a possible D match to TRBD2 (6 bases). Germline-derived CDR1 and CDR2 are SGHRS and YFSETQ. This CDR3 is 15 amino acids long. V gave up 0 bases and J gave up 1 base, with 11 bases separating them. DNA of the CDR3: TGCGCCAGCAGCTTGGTTAGCGGACCTTCCTACGAGCAGTACTTC. It yields the protein CASSLVSGPSYEQYF.

This chain joins TRBV18 and TRBJ1-5; 8 bases align to TRBD1. This CDR3 contains 15 residues. The J segment lost 5 bases and the V segment lost 3 bases, leaving 6 bases of the junction unmatched. Germline values: CDR1 KGHSH, CDR2 LQKENI. The CDR3 nucleotides are TGTGCCAGCTCACCCGGATCAGGGGGCCATCAGCCCCAGCATTTT. Translated: CASSPGSGGHQPQHF.

This chain joins TRBV6-1 and TRBJ2-3, with 11 bases matching TRBD2. The CDR3 runs 15 residues. J was trimmed by 6 bases and V by 2 bases; bases with no gene match: 4. In germline, CDR1 is MNHNS, CDR2 SASEGT. This CDR3 is CASSEIAGGLDTQYF. CDR3 nucleotides: TGTGCCAGCAGTGAAATAGCGGGAGGGTTGGATACGCAGTATTTT.

The rearrangement joins TRBV18 to TRBJ1-1; the D gene is possibly TRBD1 (5 bases). CDR3 length: 15 amino acids. Germline values: CDR1 KGHSH, CDR2 LQKENI. V lost 3 bases to trimming and J lost 6 bases, with 17 bases between them. CDR3 coding DNA: TGTGCCAGCTCACCTCGGGACTCCCGAGGGGCTGAAGCTTTCTTT. Residues: CASSPRDSRGAEAFF.

This sequence joins TRBV19 and TRBJ1-1, with TRBD1 matching 8 bases. From germline, CDR1 is LNHDA and CDR2 SQIVND (reference sequence). V lost 4 bases and J lost 5; bases outside the gene matches: 6. CDR3 size: 14 residues. DNA for the CDR3: TGTGCCAGTAGTAACGACAGGGGTGATACTGAAGCTTTCTTT. Translation gives CASSNDRGDTEAFF.

This CDR3 reads CASSVGVGTYEQYF. The CDR3 DNA follows: TGTGCCAGCAGCGTAGGGGTAGGGACCTACGAGCAGTACTTC. This rearrangement joins TRBV9 to TRBJ2-7, with D unclear. There are 14 residues in the CDR3. The ends were cut back, 0 bases at V and 2 bases at J, with 9 bases in the middle. Germline CDR1 is SGDLS and CDR2 is YYNGEE.

This clone appeared a single time. The V call is TRBV18, the J call TRBJ2-1; unclear D gene. This CDR3 comprises 15 residues. V lost 2 bases, J lost 4 bases, and 12 bases lay in between. Germline V gene lookup returns CDR1 KGHSH and CDR2 LQKENI. The CDR3 loop reads CASSPIDTAYNEQFF. Here the CDR3 DNA reads TGTGCCAGCTCACCAATCGATACCGCATACAATGAGCAGTTCTTC.

The chain links TRBV7-2 to TRBJ2-5; D remains unclear. The CDR3 is made up of 13 amino acids. The V and J ends lost 2 bases and 2 bases respectively, with 6 bases between them. Germline V gives CDR1 SGHTA, CDR2 FQGNSA. The CDR3 reads CASSLYGQETQYF. CDR3 nucleotide sequence: TGTGCCAGCAGCTTATACGGTCAAGAGACCCAGTACTTC.

The J gene is TRBJ2-2, the V gene TRBV5-4; TRBD1 or TRBD2 may be the D gene (6 bases each). There are 16 residues in the CDR3. Germline V gives CDR1 SGHNT, CDR2 YYREEE (reference sequence). V was clipped by 0 bases and J by 2 bases, with 11 bases between them. The DNA for the CDR3 is TGTGCCAGCAGCTTGGACCCGGGGGCTAACACCGGGGAGCTGTTTTTT. Protein product: CASSLDPGANTGELFF.

The gene calls are TRBV19 and TRBJ2-4; maybe TRBD1 (6 bases). CDR3 length: 12 residues. Germline CDR1 is LNHDA and CDR2 is SQIVND (reference sequence). V was cut by 5 bases and J by 7 bases, with 9 bases left in between. CDR3 sequence: CASSYRENIQYF. The CDR3 nucleotides are TGTGCCAGTAGTTACAGGGAGAACATTCAGTACTTC.

CDR3 amino acids: CASTHSNDGAEQYF. The CDR3 bases are TGTGCCAGCACCCATTCGAATGACGGGGCCGAGCAGTACTTC. The V call is TRBV5-4, the J call TRBJ2-7; D is tentatively TRBD1 or TRBD2 (5 bases each). Germline CDR1 and CDR2: SGHNT and YYREEE (reference sequence). Deletions cut 6 bases from V and 6 bases from J, with 19 bases between. The length of the CDR3 is 14 residues.

This chain joins TRBV15 and TRBJ2-7; TRBD1 matches 7 bases. V lost 5 bases, J lost 1 base, and 2 bases stayed unmatched. The CDR3 is 13 amino acids. Germline CDR1 reads LNHNV; CDR2 reads YYDKDF (reference sequence). CDR3 sequence: CATSGDSSYEQYF. The CDR3 DNA reads as TGTGCCACCAGCGGGGACAGTTCCTACGAGCAGTACTTC.

The chain is built from TRBV11-3 and TRBJ2-5, with D possibly TRBD2 on 6 matching bases. The CDR3 spans 13 residues. Germline CDR1 SGHNT, CDR2 YENEEA. Trimming stripped 8 bases from V and 2 bases from J, with 12 bases between. The DNA for the CDR3 is TGTGCCAGCGGTGGGGGACTTCAAGAGACCCAGTACTTC. Translation: CASGGGLQETQYF.

The genes are TRBV6-1 and TRBJ2-7; 9 bases line up with TRBD1. V gave up 5 bases and J gave up 4 bases; unmatched junction bases: 9. CDR1 and CDR2 from the germline V gene are MNHNS and SASEGT. CDR3 length: 15 amino acids. The CDR3 region is CASSPTGTGIYEQYF. For the CDR3, the DNA is TGTGCCAGCAGTCCCACCGGGACAGGGATTTACGAGCAGTACTTC.

The chain is built from TRBV4-1 and TRBJ2-7; 9 bases agree with TRBD1. The J segment lost 4 bases and the V segment lost 0 bases, leaving 7 bases of the junction unmatched. This CDR3 has 16 residues. The germline V gene encodes CDR1 MGHRA and CDR2 YSYEKL. The CDR3 DNA reads as TGCGCCAGCAGCCAAGACAGGGGACAGGGCCTTTACGAGCAGTACTTC. Protein sequence: CASSQDRGQGLYEQYF.

V is TRBV6-6 and J is TRBJ2-5, with D uncertain. Trimming took off 0 bases at V and 5 bases at J, with 4 bases between the two ends. Germline CDR1 is MNHNY and CDR2 is SVGAGI (reference sequence). The CDR3 runs to 12 residues. CDR3 nucleotide sequence: TGTGCCAGCAGTTACTCGGGGGAGACCCAGTACTTC. Translated, it gives CASSYSGETQYF.

The chain combines TRBV6-5 with TRBJ2-7; D is undetermined. The CDR3 sequence is 11 residues long. V lost 5 bases, J lost 3 bases, and 5 bases lay in between. Germline V gene data show CDR1 as MNHEY and CDR2 as SVGAGI. CDR3 in DNA: TGTGCCAGCAGTGACCTCTACGAGCAGTACTTC. It is translated as CASSDLYEQYF.

The chain employs TRBV2 and TRBJ2-1; D is perhaps TRBD2 (5 bases). Trimming took off 7 bases at V and 3 bases at J, with 10 bases between the two ends. CDR3 size: 13 residues. Germline V gene lookup returns CDR1 SNHLY and CDR2 FYNNEI. CDR3 residues: CASTRTGYNEQFF. CDR3 DNA sequence: TGTGCCAGCACGCGGACTGGCTACAATGAGCAGTTCTTC.

The rearrangement links TRBV5-1 to TRBJ2-5; possible D gene TRBD2, 5 bases. This CDR3 has 16 residues. Per the germline V gene, CDR1 is SGHRS and CDR2 is YFSETQ. V was clipped by 2 bases and J by 4 bases, with 18 bases between them. The CDR3 spells CASSLQPISEGETQYF. DNA for the CDR3: TGCGCCAGCAGCTTACAGCCCATCTCTGAGGGAGAGACCCAGTACTTC.

The chain carries TRBV10-3 and TRBJ1-2, with D uncertain. The V gene lost 3 bases and the J gene lost 9 bases, with 11 bases spanning the gap. Germline assignment: CDR1 ENHRY and CDR2 SYGVKD. This CDR3 is built from 12 residues. The CDR3 DNA reads as TGTGCCATCAGTGATCAAGGAGCCAGCTACACCTTC. Amino acids: CAISDQGASYTF.

This clone was detected a few times. V usage is TRBV5-4 and J usage is TRBJ1-2, with 7 bases fitting TRBD1. V lost 4 bases and J lost 8; bases outside the gene matches: 8. CDR3 length: 13 residues. Germline V gene data show CDR1 as SGHNT and CDR2 as YYREEE (reference sequence). The CDR3: CASSPDRDRGYTF. The CDR3 region has the DNA TGTGCCAGCAGCCCCGACAGGGACCGGGGCTACACCTTC.

This chain joins TRBV5-4 and TRBJ1-4, with D uncertain. Germline V gives CDR1 SGHNT, CDR2 YYREEE (reference sequence). The CDR3 contains 13 residues. V lost 5 bases to trimming and J lost 5 bases, with 10 bases between them. CDR3 protein: CASSDGLNEKLFF. The CDR3 nucleotides read TGTGCCAGCAGTGACGGCTTAAATGAAAAACTGTTTTTT.